This TCR beta chain was recovered during a study of control samples from healthy donors and cancer patients. Produced via immunoSEQ multiplex PCR; TCRdb's table is partial and in-frame only. The table lists roughly 190,000 clones, with around 2% in the top ten. This TCR was sampled from a woman younger than 45 in good health. Sequenced input: blood.

The CDR3 sequence is CASANPQSGANVLTF. CDR3 nucleotide sequence: TGTGCCAGCGCTAACCCTCAATCTGGGGCCAACGTCCTGACTTTC. The rearrangement uses TRBV2 and TRBJ2-6; D uncertain. There are 15 residues in the CDR3. Trimming stripped 8 bases from V and 1 base from J, with 12 bases between. Germline-derived CDR1 and CDR2 are SNHLY and FYNNEI.